What follows is one T cell receptor beta chain and its context. Its antigen is unidentified. The data are from a study of cytomegalovirus exposure and HLA in healthy donors. Findings and caveats of the study: The finding came from a later analysis; first-cohort TCR clusters tended to co-occur in the 90 to 150 validation repertoires. High sensitivity and specificity were reportedly achieved when the classifier diagnosed cytomegalovirus status. The listing of about 150 TCR beta chains classed them as cytomegalovirus-associated.

TCRdb keeps only in-frame clones here, not all; method: immunoSEQ multiplex PCR. The table lists under 200,000 clones, about 90% of them singletons. The CDR3 spans 13 residues. The V and J ends lost 4 bases and 0 bases respectively, with 6 bases between them. Germline values: CDR1 MNHNS, CDR2 SASEGT. The sequencing input was PBMCs. The sequence came from a woman aged 18-29 years in good health and CMV-seropositive. The rearrangement joins TRBV6-1 to TRBJ1-1; D is uncertain. The CDR3 region is CASSGHMNTEAFF. The CDR3 nucleotides are TGTGCCAGCAGTGGCCACATGAACACTGAAGCTTTCTTT.